A single sample is the source of the 2 T cell receptor beta chains below, sequenced in a study of T cell responses to AZD1222 COVID-19 vaccine. Clones were read by immunoSEQ multiplex PCR, and TCRdb kept only the in-frame ones, dropping some. The sample includes over 100,000 clones, approximately 89% seen only once; the top ten take 2.5% to 4%. Sequenced material: peripheral blood, taken 28 days after the second dose of the MenACWY control vaccine. These receptors all stem from an adult who received the MenACWY meningococcal vaccine as a control.

This clone was found once. This chain connects TRBV7-9 to TRBJ1-2, with D unresolved. Trimming removed 1 base from V and 1 base from J, with 7 bases in between. The CDR3 has 14 amino acids. CDR1 and CDR2 (germline): SEHNR, FQNEAQ (reference sequence). This CDR3 is CASSLGTVNYGYTF. Written as DNA, the CDR3 is TGTGCCAGCAGCTTAGGGACTGTTAACTATGGCTACACCTTC.

In this sample, this clone turned up once. The gene calls are TRBV3-1 (or the pseudogene TRBV3-2) and TRBJ2-7; D is undetermined. V gave up 2 bases and J gave up 2 bases, with 7 bases separating them. Per germline, CDR1 LGHDT and CDR2 YNNKEL (reference sequence). The CDR3 spans 13 residues. The CDR3 nucleotides read TGTGCCAGCAGCCAACTTGACACCTACGAGCAGTACTTC. Translating it yields CASSQLDTYEQYF.